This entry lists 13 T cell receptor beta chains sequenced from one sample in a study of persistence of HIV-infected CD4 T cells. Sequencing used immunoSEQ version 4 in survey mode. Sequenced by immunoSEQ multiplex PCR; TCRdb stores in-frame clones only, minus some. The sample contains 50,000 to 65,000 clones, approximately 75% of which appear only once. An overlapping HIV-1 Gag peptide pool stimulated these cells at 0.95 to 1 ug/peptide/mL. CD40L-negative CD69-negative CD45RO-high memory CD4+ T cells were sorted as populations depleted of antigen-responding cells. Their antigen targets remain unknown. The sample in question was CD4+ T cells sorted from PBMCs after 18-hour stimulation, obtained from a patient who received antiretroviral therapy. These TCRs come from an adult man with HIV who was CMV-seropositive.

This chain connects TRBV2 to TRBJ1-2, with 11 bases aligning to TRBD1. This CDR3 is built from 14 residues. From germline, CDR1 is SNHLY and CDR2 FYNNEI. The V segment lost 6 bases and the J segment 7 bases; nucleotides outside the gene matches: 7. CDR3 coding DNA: TGTGCCAGCAGGTGGGGGACAGGGGGTGGTGGCTACACCTTC. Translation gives CASRWGTGGGGYTF.

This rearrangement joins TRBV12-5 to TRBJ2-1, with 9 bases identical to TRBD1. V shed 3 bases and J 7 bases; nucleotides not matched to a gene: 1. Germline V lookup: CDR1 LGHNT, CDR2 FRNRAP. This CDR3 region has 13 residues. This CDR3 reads CASGFGQGNEQFF. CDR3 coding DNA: TGTGCTAGTGGTTTCGGACAGGGGAATGAGCAGTTCTTC.

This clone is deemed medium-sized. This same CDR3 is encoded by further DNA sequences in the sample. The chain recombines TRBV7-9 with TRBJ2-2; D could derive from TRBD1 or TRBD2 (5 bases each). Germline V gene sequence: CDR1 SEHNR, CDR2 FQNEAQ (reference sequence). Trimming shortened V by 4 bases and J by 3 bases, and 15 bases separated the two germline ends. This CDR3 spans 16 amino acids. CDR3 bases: TGTGCCAGCAGCTCCGGGACCGGGTTTTACACCGGGGAGCTGTTTTTT. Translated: CASSSGTGFYTGELFF.

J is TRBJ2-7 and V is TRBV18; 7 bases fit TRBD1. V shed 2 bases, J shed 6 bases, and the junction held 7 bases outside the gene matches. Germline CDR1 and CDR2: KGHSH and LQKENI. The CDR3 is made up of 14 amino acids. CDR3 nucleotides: TGTGCCAGCTCACCATCTGAGACAGGGTTCGAGCAGTACTTC. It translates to CASSPSETGFEQYF.

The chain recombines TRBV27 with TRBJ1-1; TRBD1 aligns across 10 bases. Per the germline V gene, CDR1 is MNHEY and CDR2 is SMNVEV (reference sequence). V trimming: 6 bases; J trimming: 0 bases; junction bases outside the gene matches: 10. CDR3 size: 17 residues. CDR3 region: CASSGTGEPGLNTEAFF. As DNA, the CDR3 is TGTGCCAGCAGCGGGACAGGGGAACCGGGATTGAACACTGAAGCTTTCTTT.

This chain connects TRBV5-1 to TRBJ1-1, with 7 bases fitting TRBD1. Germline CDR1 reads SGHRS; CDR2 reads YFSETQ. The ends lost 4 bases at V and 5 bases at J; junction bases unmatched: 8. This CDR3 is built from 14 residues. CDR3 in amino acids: CASSPERGRTEAFF. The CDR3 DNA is TGCGCCAGCAGCCCCGAGAGGGGGCGGACTGAAGCTTTCTTT.

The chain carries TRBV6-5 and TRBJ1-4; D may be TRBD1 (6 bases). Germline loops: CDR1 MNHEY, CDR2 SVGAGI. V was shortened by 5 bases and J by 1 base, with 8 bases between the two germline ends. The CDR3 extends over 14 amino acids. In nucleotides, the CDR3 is TGTGCCAGCAGTCGGGACAAAACTAATGAAAAACTGTTTTTT. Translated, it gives CASSRDKTNEKLFF.

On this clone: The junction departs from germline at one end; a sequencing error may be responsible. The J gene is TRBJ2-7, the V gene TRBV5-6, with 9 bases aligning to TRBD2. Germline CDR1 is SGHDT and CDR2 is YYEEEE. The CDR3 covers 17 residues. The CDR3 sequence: CASSLEVAGAFPYEQYF. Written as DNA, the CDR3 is TGTGCCAGCAGCTTGGAGGTAGCGGGGGCCTTTCCCTATGAGCAGTACTTC.

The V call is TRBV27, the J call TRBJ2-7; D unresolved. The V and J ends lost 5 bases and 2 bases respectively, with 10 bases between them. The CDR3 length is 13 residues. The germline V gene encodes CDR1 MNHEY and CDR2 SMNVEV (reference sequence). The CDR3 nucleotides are TGTGCCAGCAGTGACACATACACCTACGAGCAGTACTTC. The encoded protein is CASSDTYTYEQYF.

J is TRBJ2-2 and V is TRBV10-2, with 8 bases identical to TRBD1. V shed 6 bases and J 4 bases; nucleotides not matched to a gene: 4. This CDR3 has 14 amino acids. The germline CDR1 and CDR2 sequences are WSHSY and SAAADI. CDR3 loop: CASSWTGTTGELFF. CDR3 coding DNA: TGCGCCAGCAGCTGGACAGGGACCACCGGGGAGCTGTTTTTT.

The CDR3 loop reads CASSYQSGGAAGELFF. CDR3 bases: TGTGCCAGCAGTTATCAGAGCGGGGGGGCCGCCGGGGAGCTGTTTTTT. This chain joins TRBV6-5 and TRBJ2-2; TRBD2 aligns across 10 bases. Germline lookup yields CDR1 MNHEY and CDR2 SVGAGI. V was pared by 3 bases and J by 6 bases, with 7 bases of the junction left unmatched. There are 16 residues in the CDR3.

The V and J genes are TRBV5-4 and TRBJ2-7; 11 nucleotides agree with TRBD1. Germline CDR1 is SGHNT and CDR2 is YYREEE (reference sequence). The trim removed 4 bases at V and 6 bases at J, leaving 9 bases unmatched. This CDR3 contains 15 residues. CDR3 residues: CASSAAGQGEVEQYF. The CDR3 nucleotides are TGTGCCAGCAGCGCCGCGGGACAGGGGGAAGTCGAGCAGTACTTC.

The CDR3 DNA sequence: TGTGCCAGCTCACCAGGGGGGGCCCTTTCTTTCTTT. As protein: CASSPGGALSFF. The V gene is TRBV18, the J gene TRBJ1-1; possibly TRBD1 for D (6 bases). This CDR3 has 12 residues. The V end was cut by 2 bases, the J end by 12 bases, with 13 bases between. CDR1 is KGHSH, CDR2 LQKENI, per germline.